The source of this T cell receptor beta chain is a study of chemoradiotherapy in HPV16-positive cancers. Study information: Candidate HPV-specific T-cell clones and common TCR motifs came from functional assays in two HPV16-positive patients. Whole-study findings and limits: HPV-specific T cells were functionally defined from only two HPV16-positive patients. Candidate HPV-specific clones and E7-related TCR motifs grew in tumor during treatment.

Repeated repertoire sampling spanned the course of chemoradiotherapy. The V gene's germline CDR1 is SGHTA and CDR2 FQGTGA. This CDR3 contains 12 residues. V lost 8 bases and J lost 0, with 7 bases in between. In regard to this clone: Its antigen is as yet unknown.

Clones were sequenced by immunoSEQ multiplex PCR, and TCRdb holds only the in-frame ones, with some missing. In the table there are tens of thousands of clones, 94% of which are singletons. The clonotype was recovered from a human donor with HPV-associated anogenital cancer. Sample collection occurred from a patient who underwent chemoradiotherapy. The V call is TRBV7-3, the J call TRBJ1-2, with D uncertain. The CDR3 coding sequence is TGTGCCAGCGGACTTACTAACTATGGCTACACCTTC. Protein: CASGLTNYGYTF. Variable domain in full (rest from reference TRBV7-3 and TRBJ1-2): GAGVSQTPSNKVTEKGKYVELRCDPISGHTALYWYRQSLGQGPEFLIYFQGTGAADDSGLPNDRFFAVRPEGSVSTLKIQRTERGDSAVYLCASGLTNYGYTFGSGTRLTVV.